Listed here are 28 T cell receptor beta chains from one sample, sequenced in a study of CD8 T cells in Susac syndrome. The RNA, about 0.45 to 1 ug, was put through reverse transcription using random hexamers. TCRdb fed the immunoSEQ multiplex PCR reads into MiXCR, producing one record per CDR3 protein. The profile shows some 200,000 distinct CDR3 sequences, approximately 95% of them singletons. Sequenced: CD4+ T cells from PBMCs. The receptors come from a human donor with multiple sclerosis.

The rearrangement uses TRBV29-1 and TRBJ2-7, with D unresolved. Germline-derived CDR1 and CDR2 are SQVTM and ANQGSEA. V was pared by 6 bases and J by 2 bases, with 11 bases between. The CDR3 runs 12 residues. CDR3 coding DNA: TGCAGCGTAACACAGAGCGCCTACGAGCAGTACTTC. It yields the protein CSVTQSAYEQYF.

The CDR3 DNA sequence: TGCGCCAGCAGCCAAGGGGGCAGCAAAAACATTCAGTACTTC. Translating gives CASSQGGSKNIQYF. V and J are TRBV4-1 and TRBJ2-4, with D perhaps matching TRBD1 (5 bases). The germline gives CDR1 MGHRA, CDR2 YSYEKL. This CDR3 has 14 amino acids. V lost 1 base and J 3 bases, leaving 7 bases between the germline ends.

The chain couples TRBV20-1 to TRBJ2-1; D unclear. The germline gives CDR1 DFQATT, CDR2 SNEGSKA (reference sequence). This CDR3 is built from 14 residues. V lost 3 bases to trimming and J lost 3 bases, with 12 bases between them. CDR3 sequence: CSARTWRHYNEQFF. Here the CDR3 DNA reads TGCAGTGCTAGGACCTGGCGGCACTACAATGAGCAGTTCTTC.

The J gene is TRBJ1-1, the V gene TRBV5-4; D is unresolved. V gave up 4 bases and J gave up 7 bases, with 20 bases separating them. The germline gives CDR1 SGHNT, CDR2 YYREEE (reference sequence). CDR3 length: 15 residues. DNA of the CDR3: TGTGCCAGCAGCCAACAAGTCGACTTCGCACTTGAAGCTTTCTTT. Amino acids: CASSQQVDFALEAFF.

V usage is TRBV12-3 or TRBV12-4 and J usage is TRBJ1-6, with D unclear. V gave up 6 bases and J gave up 6 bases, with 15 bases separating them. The CDR3 runs 15 residues. CDR3 nucleotides: TGTGCCAGCAGACCCCGGACTGGATTTAATTCACCCCTCCACTTT. Its protein is CASRPRTGFNSPLHF.

V is TRBV29-1 and J is TRBJ2-1, with D possibly being TRBD2 (5 bases). Germline values: CDR1 SQVTM, CDR2 ANQGSEA. The CDR3 extends over 12 amino acids. Between the trimmed V and J ends, which lost 7 bases and 10 bases, there was a span of 17 bases. DNA for the CDR3: TGCAGCGCAGTCCGGACTGTGACGGAGCAGTTCTTC. This encodes CSAVRTVTEQFF.

The V call is TRBV5-6, the J call TRBJ2-5, with no clear D. The CDR3 is 15 amino acids. Germline CDR1 reads SGHDT; CDR2 reads YYEEEE. V dropped 4 bases and J dropped 5 bases, with 18 bases sitting between them. CDR3 sequence: CASSMPLGSEETQYF. CDR3 nucleotides: TGTGCCAGCAGCATGCCCCTAGGATCGGAGGAGACCCAGTACTTC.

The genes are TRBV10-3 and TRBJ2-3; D remains ambiguous. This CDR3 comprises 12 residues. V was cut by 4 bases and J by 4 bases, with 6 bases left in between. Germline V lookup: CDR1 ENHRY, CDR2 SYGVKD. As DNA, the CDR3 is TGTGCCATCAGTGGGAGTCCAGATACGCAGTATTTT. Protein sequence: CAISGSPDTQYF.

This chain links TRBV12-3 or TRBV12-4 with TRBJ2-5; D not resolved. CDR3 length equals 12 residues. Trimming left V 10 bases short and J 5 bases short, with 14 bases between. The CDR3 protein is CATSPARETQYF. CDR3 sequence (DNA): TGTGCCACGTCCCCAGCGAGGGAGACCCAGTACTTC.

This chain joins TRBV20-1 and TRBJ2-7; TRBD1 is a possible D gene (5 bases). CDR3 length equals 14 residues. Between the trimmed V and J ends, which lost 6 bases and 5 bases, there was a span of 20 bases. The V gene's germline CDR1 is DFQATT and CDR2 SNEGSKA (reference sequence). Here the CDR3 reads CSALGAGRRDEQYF. CDR3 sequence (DNA): TGCAGTGCCCTTGGGGCCGGGCGTCGCGACGAGCAGTACTTC.

The chain links TRBV15 to TRBJ2-5; the D gene is possibly TRBD2 (5 bases). V lost 7 bases to trimming and J lost 3 bases, with 9 bases between them. Germline V gives CDR1 LNHNV, CDR2 YYDKDF (reference sequence). The CDR3 length is 12 residues. In nucleotides, the CDR3 is TGTGCCACCACCTCCGGGGAAGAGACCCAGTACTTC. This codes for CATTSGEETQYF.

The rearrangement joins TRBV30 to TRBJ1-3; no clear D. The V gene's germline CDR1 is GTSNPN and CDR2 SVGIG (reference sequence). Trimming shortened V by 3 bases and J by 8 bases, and 11 bases separated the two germline ends. The CDR3 has 12 residues. The CDR3 sequence is CAWRGSGYTIYF. The DNA of the CDR3 is TGTGCCTGGAGAGGGTCGGGATACACCATATATTTT.

The chain joins TRBV7-3 to TRBJ2-2; no definite D call. The CDR3 spans 12 residues. V shed 6 bases and J shed 5 bases, with 7 bases lying between them. The germline gives CDR1 SGHTA, CDR2 FQGTGA. CDR3 sequence (DNA): TGTGCCAGCAGGCTAGGGACCGGGGAGCTGTTTTTT. It encodes CASRLGTGELFF.

The V call is TRBV20-1, the J call TRBJ2-3; D gene ambiguous. V lost 6 bases to trimming and J lost 3 bases, with 7 bases between them. Per the germline V gene, CDR1 is DFQATT and CDR2 is SNEGSKA (reference sequence). The CDR3 is made up of 11 amino acids. The CDR3 sequence: CSAARTDTQYF. DNA of the CDR3: TGCAGTGCCGCCCGTACAGATACGCAGTATTTT.

CDR3 residues: CASSGTGTIGSEAFF. CDR3 DNA: TGCGCCAGCAGCGGAACCGGGACGATAGGCTCTGAAGCTTTCTTT. The chain links TRBV5-1 to TRBJ1-1, with TRBD1 as a possible D gene (5 bases). This CDR3 has 15 amino acids. Germline V gene lookup returns CDR1 SGHRS and CDR2 YFSETQ. Trimming removed 4 bases from V and 6 bases from J, with 19 bases in between. Full variable domain (missing parts from reference TRBV5-1 and TRBJ1-1): KAGVTQTPRYLIKTRGQQVTLSCSPISGHRSVSWYQQTPGQGLQFLFEYFSETQRNKGNFPGRFSGRQFSNSRSEMNVSTLELGDSALYLCASSGTGTIGSEAFFGQGTRLTVV.

The genes are TRBV20-1 and TRBJ2-7, with 10 bases matching TRBD2. Germline loops: CDR1 DFQATT, CDR2 SNEGSKA (reference sequence). The CDR3 is 14 amino acids. J was trimmed by 6 bases and V by 2 bases; bases with no gene match: 7. CDR3 sequence: CSARSGRAFAEQYF. The CDR3 nucleotides read TGCAGTGCTAGAAGCGGGAGGGCCTTCGCCGAGCAGTACTTC.

The V and J genes are TRBV20-1 and TRBJ2-5; D may be TRBD1 (6 bases). Germline values: CDR1 DFQATT, CDR2 SNEGSKA (reference sequence). The CDR3 is 14 amino acids. V gave up 6 bases and J gave up 1 base, with 15 bases separating them. The CDR3 sequence is CSARGLDSQETQYF. CDR3 DNA sequence: TGCAGTGCCCGCGGACTGGACAGCCAAGAGACCCAGTACTTC.

The gene calls are TRBV29-1 and TRBJ1-1, with no clear D. CDR3 size: 10 residues. The germline V gene has CDR1 SQVTM and CDR2 ANQGSEA. With 4 bases removed from V and 8 bases from J, the gap between germline ends came to 8 bases. Here the CDR3 reads CSVGQTEAFF. DNA for the CDR3: TGCAGCGTTGGACAAACCGAAGCTTTCTTT. The full variable domain, in which reference TRBV29-1 and TRBJ1-1 provide the parts outside the CDR3, is SAVISQKPSRDICQRGTSLTIQCQVDSQVTMMFWYRQQPGQSLTLIATANQGSEATYESGFVIDKFPISRPNLTFSTLTVSNMSPEDSSIYLCSVGQTEAFFGQGTRLTVV.

This sequence joins TRBV24-1 and TRBJ2-1, with D perhaps TRBD1 (6 bases). This CDR3 is 16 amino acids long. CDR1 KGHDR and CDR2 SFDVKD come from the germline V gene. V was shortened by 2 bases and J by 0 bases, with 10 bases between the two germline ends. The CDR3 is CATSDSGTNSYNEQFF. CDR3 nucleotide sequence: TGTGCCACCAGTGATTCCGGGACAAACTCCTACAATGAGCAGTTCTTC.

The CDR3 DNA is TGTGCCACTGACTCAGACAGCTCCTACGAGCAGTACTTC. Translated, it gives CATDSDSSYEQYF. The chain has TRBV10-3 and TRBJ2-7, with D perhaps TRBD1 (5 bases). The CDR3 totals 13 residues. The V end was cut by 10 bases, the J end by 0 bases, with 13 bases between. CDR1 ENHRY and CDR2 SYGVKD come from the germline V gene.

This rearrangement joins TRBV6-5 to TRBJ1-6; possibly TRBD1 for D (5 bases). V was pared by 6 bases and J by 6 bases, with 15 bases between. Germline assignment: CDR1 MNHEY and CDR2 SVGAGI. The CDR3 sequence is 15 residues long. DNA for the CDR3: TGTGCCAGCAGGGTGAGGGGTCAGTTTAATTCACCCCTCCACTTT. The encoded protein is CASRVRGQFNSPLHF.

The chain uses TRBV29-1 and TRBJ1-1; 7 bases line up with TRBD1. The CDR3 is made up of 13 amino acids. Germline trimming cut 7 bases from V and 3 bases from J; bases unmatched to any gene: 8. Germline CDR1 and CDR2: SQVTM and ANQGSEA. The CDR3 sequence: CSGLTGVDTEAFF. The CDR3 nucleotides read TGCAGCGGCCTCACAGGGGTCGACACTGAAGCTTTCTTT.

The rearrangement uses TRBV3-1 and TRBJ2-1; no reliable D call. Germline CDR1 is LGHDT and CDR2 is YNNKEL (reference sequence). The CDR3 sequence is 13 residues long. V lost 4 bases and J 9 bases, leaving 13 bases between the germline ends. The CDR3 DNA reads as TGTGCCAGCAGCCCTCATCCAGGCGGTGAGCAGTTCTTC. It encodes CASSPHPGGEQFF.

This chain uses TRBV30 with TRBJ2-1; the D is unclear. Trimming pared 0 bases from V and 8 bases from J, leaving 8 bases between. The CDR3 has 12 amino acids. CDR1 GTSNPN and CDR2 SVGIG come from the germline V gene (reference sequence). The chain's CDR3 is CAWSVLGDEQFF. The CDR3 region has the DNA TGTGCCTGGAGTGTACTCGGAGATGAGCAGTTCTTC. Together with reference TRBV30 and TRBJ2-1, the CDR3 gives the full variable domain: SQTIHQWPATLVQPVGSPLSLECTVEGTSNPNLYWYRQAAGRGLQLLFYSVGIGQISSEVPQNLSASRPQDRQFILSSKKLLLSDSGFYLCAWSVLGDEQFFGPGTRLTVL.

V and J are TRBV2 and TRBJ2-1, with 8 nucleotides matching TRBD2. This CDR3 spans 16 amino acids. Germline V lookup: CDR1 SNHLY, CDR2 FYNNEI. J was trimmed by 4 bases and V by 5 bases; bases with no gene match: 10. The CDR3 protein is CASSPPGGARYNEQFF. In DNA, the CDR3 is TGTGCCAGCAGTCCCCCGGGGGGGGCCAGGTACAATGAGCAGTTCTTC.

The gene calls are TRBV5-1 and TRBJ1-4; D is possibly TRBD1 (6 bases). CDR3 length: 14 residues. The V end was cut by 4 bases, the J end by 3 bases, with 10 bases between. Germline V CDR1 and CDR2: SGHRS, YFSETQ. In DNA, the CDR3 is TGCGCCAGCAGCCTGGGACAACCTAATGAAAAACTGTTTTTT. This codes for CASSLGQPNEKLFF.

The sample holds one count of this clonotype. V gene TRBV3-1 combines with J gene TRBJ2-5; a weak D match, TRBD1 (7 bases). Germline loops: CDR1 LGHDT, CDR2 YNNKEL (reference sequence). The CDR3 has 15 residues. Trimming stripped 3 bases from V and 2 bases from J, with 13 bases between. The CDR3 bases are TGTGCCAGCAGCCACGGAGGGACAGTACAAGAGACCCAGTACTTC. Protein: CASSHGGTVQETQYF.

This chain connects TRBV2 to TRBJ1-1; D is ambiguous. Germline values: CDR1 SNHLY, CDR2 FYNNEI. With 9 bases removed from V and 1 base from J, the gap between germline ends came to 9 bases. The CDR3 length is 12 residues. CDR3 DNA sequence: TGTGCCAGAAGACCGCGGAACACTGAAGCTTTCTTT. This gives the protein CARRPRNTEAFF.